This T cell receptor beta chain is drawn from a study of response to subunit inactivated influenza vaccine. Study-wide points: Each seasonal flu vaccination may recruit only limited new T cells, authors suggested.

Ten or more counts support this clonotype. Its antigen remains unidentified. Each CDR3 protein is one row after TCRdb ran MiXCR on the RT-PCR reads. The sample comprises approximately 730,000 distinct CDR3 sequences, around 13% of which are singletons, and 6.5% to 8.5% rests with the top ten. Source: PBMCs from blood, taken less than 15 days before vaccination. This sequence originates from a man aged 45-65 years who received an inactivated influenza vaccine.

Here the CDR3 reads CSVPGGRGYEQFF. The CDR3 DNA reads as TGCAGCGTCCCGGGGGGCCGAGGCTATGAGCAGTTCTTC. The rearrangement joins TRBV29-1 to TRBJ2-1; possibly TRBD2 for D (7 bases). CDR3 size: 13 residues. Germline loops: CDR1 SQVTM, CDR2 ANQGSEA. V lost 6 bases and J 8 bases, leaving 17 bases between the germline ends.